This T cell receptor (beta chain) was identified during a study of blood T cell repertoires in COVID-19. Across the whole study: T cells, B-cell-depleted T cells, or PBMCs provided the cDNA or gDNA that served as material.

CDR1 is MNHEY and CDR2 is SVGAGI in the germline V gene. This CDR3 comprises 13 residues. V gave up 8 bases and J gave up 10 bases, with 20 bases separating them. Per the original methods: Quantification of nucleated cells was approximated via reference gene primer amplification. The table came from immunoSEQ multiplex PCR; TCRdb's copy has only in-frame clones and leaves some out. The V and J calls and the clone size are those of that table, but D and trimming were determined from the DNA. Here the sample spans about 68,000 clones, over 75% being singletons. This rearrangement joins TRBV6-5 to TRBJ1-1; the D gene is possibly TRBD1 (6 bases). The sequence was obtained from a man aged 45-65 years with acute or convalescent COVID-19. Specimen: peripheral blood. CDR3 nucleotide sequence: TGTGCCAGCGGGTCTACCCGACAGGCTCCAGCTTTCTTT. Its translation is CASGSTRQAPAFF.